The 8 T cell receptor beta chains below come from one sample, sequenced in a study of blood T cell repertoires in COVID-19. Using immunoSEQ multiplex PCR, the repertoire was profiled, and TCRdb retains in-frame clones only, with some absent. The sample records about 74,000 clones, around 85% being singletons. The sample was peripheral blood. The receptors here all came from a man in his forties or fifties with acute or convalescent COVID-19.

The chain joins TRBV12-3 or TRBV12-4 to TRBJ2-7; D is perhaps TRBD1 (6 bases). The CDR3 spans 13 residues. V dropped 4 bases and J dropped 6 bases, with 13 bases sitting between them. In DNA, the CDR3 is TGTGCCAGCAGTTCATACAGGGAGAGCGAGCAGTACGTC. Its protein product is CASSSYRESEQYV.

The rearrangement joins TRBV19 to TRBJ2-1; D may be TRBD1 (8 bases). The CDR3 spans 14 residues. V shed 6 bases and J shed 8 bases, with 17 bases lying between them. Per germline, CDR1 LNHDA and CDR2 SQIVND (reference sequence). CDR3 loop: CASRQGGRFDEQFF. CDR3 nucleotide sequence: TGTGCCAGTAGACAGGGGGGGAGATTCGATGAGCAGTTCTTC.

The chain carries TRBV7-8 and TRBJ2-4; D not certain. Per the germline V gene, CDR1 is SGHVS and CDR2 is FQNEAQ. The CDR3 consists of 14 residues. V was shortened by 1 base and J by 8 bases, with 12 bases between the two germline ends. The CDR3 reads CASSLVTSEDIQYF. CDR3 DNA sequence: TGTGCCAGCAGCTTAGTAACCAGCGAGGACATTCAGTACTTC.

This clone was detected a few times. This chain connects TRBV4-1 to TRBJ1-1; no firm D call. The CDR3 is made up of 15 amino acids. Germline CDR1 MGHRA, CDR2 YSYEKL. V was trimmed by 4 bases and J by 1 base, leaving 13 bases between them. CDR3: CASSLEGRPNTEAFF. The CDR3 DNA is TGCGCCAGCAGCCTTGAGGGCAGGCCGAACACTGAAGCTTTCTTT.

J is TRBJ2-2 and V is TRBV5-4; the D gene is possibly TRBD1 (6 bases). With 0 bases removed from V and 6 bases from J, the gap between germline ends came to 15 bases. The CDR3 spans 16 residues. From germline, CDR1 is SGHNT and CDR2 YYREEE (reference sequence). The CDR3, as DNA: TGTGCCAGCAGCTTGGGGGCAGGGGTGAGAGCCGGGGAGCTGTTTTTT. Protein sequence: CASSLGAGVRAGELFF. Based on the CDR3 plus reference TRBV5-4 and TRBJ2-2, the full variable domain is ETGVTQSPTHLIKTRGQQVTLRCSSQSGHNTVSWYQQALGQGPQFIFQYYREEENGRGNFPPRFSGLQFPNYSSELNVNALELDDSALYLCASSLGAGVRAGELFFGEGSRLTVL.

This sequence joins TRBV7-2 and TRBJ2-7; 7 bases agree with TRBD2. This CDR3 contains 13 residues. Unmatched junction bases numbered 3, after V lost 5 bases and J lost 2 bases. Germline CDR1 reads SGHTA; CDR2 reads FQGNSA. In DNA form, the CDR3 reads TGTGCCAGCAGCGCTACTAGCGCCTACGAGCAGTACGTC. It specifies CASSATSAYEQYV.

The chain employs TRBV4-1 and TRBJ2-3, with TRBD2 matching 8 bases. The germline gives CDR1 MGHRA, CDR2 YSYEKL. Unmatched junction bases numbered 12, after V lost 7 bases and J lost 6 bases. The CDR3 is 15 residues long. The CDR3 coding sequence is TGCGCCAGCATGAAAGGGGGACTAGGATCGGATACGCAGTATTTT. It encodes CASMKGGLGSDTQYF.

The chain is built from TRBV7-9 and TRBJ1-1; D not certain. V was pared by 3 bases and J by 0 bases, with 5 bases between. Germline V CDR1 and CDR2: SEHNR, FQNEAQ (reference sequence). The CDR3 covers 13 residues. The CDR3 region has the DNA TGTGCCAGCAGCTTTAGTATGAACACTGAAGCTTTCTTT. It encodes CASSFSMNTEAFF. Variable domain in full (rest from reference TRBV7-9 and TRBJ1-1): DTGVSQNPRHKITKRGQNVTFRCDPISEHNRLYWYRQTLGQGPEFLTYFQNEAQLEKSRLLSDRFSAERPKGSFSTLEIQRTEQGDSAMYLCASSFSMNTEAFFGQGTRLTVV.